The T cell receptor beta chain described here comes from a study of shared clonotypes between healthy human individuals. Concerning this clone itself: The antigen remains undetermined.

Clones were sequenced by immunoSEQ multiplex PCR, and TCRdb holds only the in-frame ones, with some missing. The repertoire holds some 2 million clones, with 85% to 95% as singletons. Findings of the study overall: Depth was large, yet rarefaction showed that sorted-subset sequencing was incomplete.

The length of the CDR3 is 13 residues. Germline values: CDR1 MNHEY, CDR2 SVGAGI. Trimming at V came to 4 bases and at J to 6 bases, leaving 4 bases not matched to a gene. Material for sequencing was naive CD4+ T cells sorted from blood. Subset indicated: CD45RA+ positively selected. The origin of this receptor is a man between 18 and 35 years old in good health. V is TRBV6-5 and J is TRBJ1-2; TRBD1 matches at 8 bases. Here the CDR3 reads CASSSRTGHGYTF. CDR3 nucleotides: TGTGCCAGCAGTTCGAGGACAGGGCATGGCTACACCTTC.